The 22 T cell receptor beta chains in this list originate from one sample, sequenced in a study of persistence of HIV-infected CD4 T cells. For these TCRs, the target antigens are not known. An overlapping HIV-1 Gag peptide pool stimulated these cells at roughly 1 ug/peptide/mL. Memory cells lacking CD40L and CD69 with high CD45RO were sorted. The immunoSEQ assay was version 4, run in survey mode. Profiled with immunoSEQ multiplex PCR; TCRdb holds only in-frame clones, not every one. The profile shows more than 30,000 clones, about 81% of them singletons. The sequencing used cultured CD4+ T cells from PBMCs, collected from a patient who received antiretroviral therapy. Every receptor here comes from an adult with HIV. The donor label of this sample is uncertain.

This clone was seen a handful of times. This sequence joins TRBV7-3 and TRBJ2-7; perhaps TRBD1 as D (5 bases). The CDR3 sequence is 13 residues long. CDR1 and CDR2 (germline): SGHTA, FQGTGA. Deletions cut 2 bases from V and 6 bases from J, with 11 bases between. This CDR3 reads CASSLGASTEQYF. CDR3 bases: TGTGCCAGCAGCTTAGGGGCGTCGACCGAGCAGTACTTC. Filled out from reference TRBV7-3 and TRBJ2-7, the complete variable domain reads GAGVSQTPSNKVTEKGKYVELRCDPISGHTALYWYRQSLGQGPEFLIYFQGTGAADDSGLPNDRFFAVRPEGSVSTLKIQRTERGDSAVYLCASSLGASTEQYFGPGTRLTVT.

This chain links TRBV7-3 with TRBJ2-2; possibly TRBD1 for D (6 bases). V was cut by 4 bases and J by 1 base, with 13 bases left in between. Germline V gene sequence: CDR1 SGHTA, CDR2 FQGTGA. CDR3 size: 16 residues. CDR3 in amino acids: CASSSRRTENTGELFF. Here the CDR3 DNA reads TGTGCCAGCAGCTCCCGGAGGACAGAGAACACCGGGGAGCTGTTTTTT.

This clone occurred a few times. V gene TRBV5-1 combines with J gene TRBJ1-6; 8 bases are a match to TRBD1. CDR1 and CDR2 from the germline V gene are SGHRS and YFSETQ. The CDR3 is 16 amino acids. Germline trimming cut 0 bases from V and 10 bases from J; bases unmatched to any gene: 9. The CDR3 DNA reads TGCGCCAGCAGCTTGGTGTCAGGACAGGGCGTCTCACCCCTCCACTTT. Its translation is CASSLVSGQGVSPLHF.

The rearrangement uses TRBV5-8 and TRBJ2-5; 11 bases are a match to TRBD1. The V and J ends lost 4 bases and 2 bases, in that order; junction bases with no gene match: 13. The length of the CDR3 is 18 residues. Per germline, CDR1 SGHTS and CDR2 YDEGEE. Here the CDR3 DNA reads TGTGCCAGCAGCCCCATGGGCGGGACAGGGGGACCACAAGAGACCCAGTACTTC. Protein: CASSPMGGTGGPQETQYF.

This rearrangement joins TRBV2 to TRBJ2-1; a weak D match, TRBD1 (5 bases). The CDR3 is made up of 13 amino acids. Trimming removed 6 bases from V and 5 bases from J, with 11 bases in between. From germline, CDR1 is SNHLY and CDR2 FYNNEI. The CDR3 DNA reads TGTGCCAGCAGGGGAACAGGCAACAATGAGCAGTTCTTC. Translating it yields CASRGTGNNEQFF.

This clone was observed a handful of times. The V and J genes are TRBV2 and TRBJ1-2; D uncertain. The germline CDR1 and CDR2 sequences are SNHLY and FYNNEI. CDR3 length equals 15 residues. The ends were cut back, 2 bases at V and 8 bases at J, with 18 bases in the middle. DNA for the CDR3: TGTGCCAGCAGTGAATATCGGACCCAGCAAGGGGGCTACACCTTC. Translating gives CASSEYRTQQGGYTF. The full variable domain, with the rest looked up from reference TRBV2 and TRBJ1-2, is EPEVTQTPSHQVTQMGQEVILRCVPISNHLYFYWYRQILGQKVEFLVSFYNNEISEKSEIFDDQFSVERPDGSNFTLKIRSTKLEDSAMYFCASSEYRTQQGGYTFGSGTRLTVV.

The CDR3 region is CASSEGGNYGYTF. As DNA, the CDR3 is TGCGCCAGCAGTGAGGGGGGGAACTATGGCTACACCTTC. This chain connects TRBV10-2 to TRBJ1-2; possible D gene TRBD1, 5 bases. The CDR3 covers 13 residues. V gave up 2 bases and J gave up 2 bases, with 6 bases separating them. Germline CDR1 and CDR2: WSHSY and SAAADI.

The V call is TRBV19, the J call TRBJ1-1; D remains ambiguous. The germline V and J ends were trimmed by 0 bases and 10 bases, with 15 bases remaining between them. Germline loops: CDR1 LNHDA, CDR2 SQIVND (reference sequence). The CDR3 is 14 amino acids. CDR3 DNA sequence: TGTGCCAGTAGTATAGATGGCAGGATGAGGGTAGCTTTCTTT. Translation: CASSIDGRMRVAFF.

The chain combines TRBV5-1 with TRBJ1-1; the D gene is possibly TRBD1 (6 bases). The ends were cut back, 3 bases at V and 4 bases at J, with 16 bases in the middle. CDR1 SGHRS and CDR2 YFSETQ come from the germline V gene. The CDR3 loop spans 15 amino acids. This chain's CDR3 is CASSSRSQGGTEAFF. The CDR3 region has the DNA TGCGCCAGCAGCTCTCGTTCACAGGGCGGCACTGAAGCTTTCTTT. The full variable domain, in which reference TRBV5-1 and TRBJ1-1 provide the parts outside the CDR3, is KAGVTQTPRYLIKTRGQQVTLSCSPISGHRSVSWYQQTPGQGLQFLFEYFSETQRNKGNFPGRFSGRQFSNSRSEMNVSTLELGDSALYLCASSSRSQGGTEAFFGQGTRLTVV.

The chain carries TRBV4-2 and TRBJ1-4, with D uncertain. The CDR3 length is 14 residues. Per the germline V gene, CDR1 is LGHNA and CDR2 is YNFKEQ. The V and J ends lost 6 bases and 1 base respectively, with 9 bases between them. Here the CDR3 DNA reads TGTGCCAGCAGGAGAGACATAACTAATGAAAAACTGTTTTTT. It translates to CASRRDITNEKLFF.

V is TRBV5-1 and J is TRBJ2-1; D ambiguous. Germline V gene sequence: CDR1 SGHRS, CDR2 YFSETQ. The V and J ends lost 1 base and 7 bases respectively, with 12 bases between them. The CDR3 spans 14 residues. In DNA, the CDR3 is TGCGCCAGCAGCTTGAATCCAAGTAGGAATGAGCAGTTCTTC. It translates to CASSLNPSRNEQFF.

The V and J genes are TRBV6-1 and TRBJ1-1; D possibly corresponds to TRBD1 (5 bases). With 2 bases removed from V and 4 bases from J, the gap between germline ends came to 11 bases. The germline V gene encodes CDR1 MNHNS and CDR2 SASEGT. There are 14 residues in the CDR3. The CDR3 nucleotides read TGTGCCAGCAGTGAACAGGGCGGAAGCACTGAAGCTTTCTTT. Its protein product is CASSEQGGSTEAFF.

The rearrangement joins TRBV19 to TRBJ2-1; 8 bases line up with TRBD2. CDR3 size: 14 residues. Unmatched junction bases numbered 5, after V lost 2 bases and J lost 8 bases. Germline CDR1 reads LNHDA; CDR2 reads SQIVND (reference sequence). DNA of the CDR3: TGTGCCAGTAGTATACCGGGGGGGCGGTATGAGCAGTTCTTC. It codes for CASSIPGGRYEQFF.

This clone was detected a few times. This chain uses TRBV19 with TRBJ2-1; TRBD2 matches at 8 bases. After removal of 8 bases from V and 3 bases from J, the junction contained 6 bases not matched to a gene. Germline loops: CDR1 LNHDA, CDR2 SQIVND (reference sequence). The CDR3 runs to 14 residues. CDR3 sequence (DNA): TGTGCCAGTCGCCCCCGGGGGGGCTACAATGAGCAGTTCTTC. Its protein product is CASRPRGGYNEQFF. The full variable domain, with the rest looked up from reference TRBV19 and TRBJ2-1, is DGGITQSPKYLFRKEGQNVTLSCEQNLNHDAMYWYRQDPGQGLRLIYYSQIVNDFQKGDIAEGYSVSREKKESFPLTVTSAQKNPTAFYLCASRPRGGYNEQFFGPGTRLTVL.

This clone was seen once. The V call is TRBV25-1, the J call TRBJ1-4; D is possibly TRBD1 (6 bases). The germline V and J ends were trimmed by 3 bases and 4 bases, with 12 bases remaining between them. In germline, CDR1 is MGHDK, CDR2 SYGVNS. The CDR3 runs 15 residues. CDR3 DNA sequence: TGTGCCAGCAGTGAGGATGGGGGCTATAATGAAAAACTGTTTTTT. This codes for CASSEDGGYNEKLFF.

V gene TRBV5-4 combines with J gene TRBJ2-3, with a weak D call TRBD1 (6 bases). Germline lookup yields CDR1 SGHNT and CDR2 YYREEE (reference sequence). The CDR3 extends over 15 amino acids. The V gene lost 3 bases and the J gene lost 0 bases, with 11 bases spanning the gap. In nucleotides, the CDR3 is TGTGCCAGCAGCTCTGGACAGACTAGCACAGATACGCAGTATTTT. Its protein product is CASSSGQTSTDTQYF.

The DNA for the CDR3 is TGCGCCAGCAGCTTGGGTAGCGGGGGGTCCCCCTACGAGCAGTACTTC. Its protein product is CASSLGSGGSPYEQYF. The V and J genes are TRBV5-1 and TRBJ2-7; 10 bases match TRBD2. CDR1 and CDR2 (germline): SGHRS, YFSETQ. The CDR3 length is 16 residues. J was trimmed by 2 bases and V by 0 bases; bases with no gene match: 5.

The DNA of the CDR3 is TGTGCCAGCAGCTTGTCAGCGGGATCTGGGGAGCAGTTCTTC. Translating gives CASSLSAGSGEQFF. This rearrangement joins TRBV7-2 to TRBJ2-1, with TRBD2 matching over 7 bases. With 3 bases clipped from V and 10 bases from J, the junction kept 9 bases outside the gene matches. From germline, CDR1 is SGHTA and CDR2 FQGNSA. The CDR3 is 14 residues long. The full variable domain, its missing parts supplied by reference TRBV7-2 and TRBJ2-1, is GAGVSQSPSNKVTEKGKDVELRCDPISGHTALYWYRQSLGQGLEFLIYFQGNSAPDKSGLPSDRFSAERTGGSVSTLTIQRTQQEDSAVYLCASSLSAGSGEQFFGPGTRLTVL.

This clone was seen more than once but under ten times. The rearrangement uses TRBV19 and TRBJ1-1; 7 nucleotides line up with TRBD1. CDR3 length equals 13 residues. From germline, CDR1 is LNHDA and CDR2 SQIVND (reference sequence). After removal of 7 bases from V and 3 bases from J, the junction contained 5 bases not matched to a gene. This CDR3 reads CASTNTGDTEAFF. The CDR3 coding sequence is TGTGCCAGTACCAACACAGGGGACACTGAAGCTTTCTTT. Complete variable domain (other parts from reference TRBV19 and TRBJ1-1): DGGITQSPKYLFRKEGQNVTLSCEQNLNHDAMYWYRQDPGQGLRLIYYSQIVNDFQKGDIAEGYSVSREKKESFPLTVTSAQKNPTAFYLCASTNTGDTEAFFGQGTRLTVV.

The chain combines TRBV10-3 with TRBJ1-1; possible D gene TRBD1, 5 bases. This CDR3 comprises 12 residues. Between the trimmed V and J ends, which lost 5 bases and 4 bases, there was a span of 8 bases. Germline V CDR1 and CDR2: ENHRY, SYGVKD. CDR3: CAISPGGTEAFF. In DNA form, the CDR3 reads TGTGCCATCAGTCCTGGGGGCACTGAAGCTTTCTTT.

The rearrangement uses TRBV28 and TRBJ2-4, with D perhaps TRBD1 or TRBD2 (6 bases each). Deletions cut 2 bases from V and 9 bases from J, with 14 bases between. Germline V gene data show CDR1 as MDHEN and CDR2 as SYDVKM. This CDR3 is 14 amino acids long. The CDR3 loop is CASSLGGPSRIQYF. DNA for the CDR3: TGTGCCAGCAGTTTAGGGGGGCCAAGTCGCATTCAGTACTTC.

The gene calls are TRBV5-1 and TRBJ1-3, with TRBD1 identical over 9 bases. With 3 bases clipped from V and 4 bases from J, the junction kept 5 bases outside the gene matches. This CDR3 has 15 amino acids. Per germline, CDR1 SGHRS and CDR2 YFSETQ. CDR3 nucleotides: TGCGCCAGCAGCTCCGCCGGGACAGGGGGAAACACCATATATTTT. Encoded protein: CASSSAGTGGNTIYF.